These T cell receptor beta chains were read from a single sample in a study of cytomegalovirus exposure and HLA in healthy donors. The protocol was immunoSEQ multiplex PCR, while the TCRdb copy is restricted to in-frame clones and leaves out a portion. The sample holds some 140,000 clones; roughly two thirds are singletons and the top ten take around 1.2%. The specimen was PBMCs. These receptor sequences come from a middle-aged woman in good health and CMV-seronegative. The CDR3 runs from the conserved cysteine through the conserved F or W. A D gene is named only where the DNA matches it firmly. Size tells how often a clone was seen (once, few, many) or the class of an expanded clone, and some rows leave it out.

>NA|NA|TRBV7-2|TRBJ1-5
CASSFRSNQPQHF
TGTGCCAGCAGTTTTCGTAGCAATCAGCCCCAGCATTTT
>NA|TRBD1|TRBV7-2|TRBJ1-3
CASSFTGGSGNTIYF
TGTGCCAGCAGCTTCACAGGGGGCTCTGGAAACACCATATATTTT
>NA|TRBD1|TRBV7-9|TRBJ2-2
CASSLDRGPNTGELFF
TGTGCCAGCAGCTTAGACAGGGGGCCGAACACCGGGGAGCTGTTTTTT
>NA|NA|TRBV5-4|TRBJ2-5
CAAHDGSTPETQYF
TGTGCCGCTCACGACGGGAGTACGCCGGAGACCCAGTACTTC
>NA|NA|TRBV5-6|TRBJ1-2
CASSLGPGVGYTF
TGTGCCAGCAGCTTGGGACCGGGAGTTGGCTACACCTTC
>NA|TRBD1|TRBV4-2|TRBJ1-5
CASSLSGGGNQPQHF
TGTGCCAGCAGCTTATCAGGGGGCGGCAATCAGCCCCAGCATTTT
>NA|TRBD2|TRBV10-3|TRBJ2-4
CAISLGGGQNIQYF
TGTGCCATCAGTCTCGGGGGGGGGCAAAACATTCAGTACTTC
>NA|TRBD2|TRBV7-2|TRBJ2-3
CASSPAPRGGVDTQYF
TGTGCCAGCAGCCCTGCACCGCGGGGGGGCGTGGATACGCAGTATTTT
>NA|NA|TRBV4-1|TRBJ2-1
CASSQPDRPGEQFF
TGCGCCAGCAGCCAGCCGGACAGACCCGGTGAGCAGTTCTTC
>NA|NA|TRBV9|TRBJ2-1
CASSVQERSYNEQFF
TGTGCCAGCAGCGTCCAGGAAAGGTCCTACAATGAGCAGTTCTTC
>NA|NA|TRBV27|TRBJ2-1
CASSPLGAGASEHEQFF
TGTGCCAGCAGTCCCCTCGGGGCGGGGGCCAGCGAACATGAGCAGTTCTTC
>NA|NA|TRBV7-9|TRBJ1-2
CSSSFLGGGTDYGYTF
TGTTCCAGCAGCTTCCTCGGTGGGGGGACGGACTATGGCTACACCTTC
>NA|NA|TRBV7-9|TRBJ1-5
CSSSGGQSVSNQPQHF
TGTTCCAGCAGCGGCGGACAGTCTGTTAGCAATCAGCCCCAGCATTTT
>NA|TRBD1|TRBV6-1|TRBJ1-2
CASRQGPGDYGYTF
TGTGCCAGCAGACAGGGGCCTGGGGACTATGGCTACACCTTC
>NA|TRBD2|TRBV7-2|TRBJ2-7
CASSLGLAGARYEQYF
TGTGCCAGCAGTTTAGGGCTAGCGGGGGCCCGCTACGAGCAGTACTTC
>NA|NA|TRBV6-5|TRBJ1-2
CASSTWTRSYGYTF
TGTGCCAGCAGTACCTGGACACGGAGCTATGGCTACACCTTC
>NA|NA|TRBV6-6|TRBJ1-6
CASSYSTSGEVSPLHF
TGTGCCAGCAGTTACTCGACCTCTGGGGAGGTTTCACCCCTCCACTTT
>once|NA|TRBV10-3|TRBJ1-6
CAISADFRRSNSPLHF
TGTGCCATCAGCGCTGATTTTAGGAGATCGAATTCACCCCTCCACTTT
>NA|TRBD2|TRBV7-9|TRBJ2-3
CASSPRLAESTDTQYF
TGTGCCAGCAGCCCTCGGCTAGCGGAAAGCACAGATACGCAGTATTTT
>few|TRBD1|TRBV6-5|TRBJ1-6
CATMDRVNSPLHF
TGTGCCACGATGGACAGGGTAAATTCACCCCTCCACTTT
>few|TRBD1|TRBV7-2|TRBJ1-2
CASSLQQGASYGYTF
TGTGCCAGCAGCCTTCAACAGGGGGCTAGCTATGGCTACACCTTC
>NA|NA|TRBV13|TRBJ1-1
CASSLTPQTINTEAFF
TGTGCCAGCAGCCTAACCCCACAAACTATTAACACTGAAGCTTTCTTT
>NA|TRBD1|TRBV29-1|TRBJ1-3
CSVGQGANTIYF
TGCAGCGTTGGGCAGGGGGCCAACACCATATATTTT
>NA|NA|TRBV5-5|TRBJ2-1
CASSLLPGNEQFF
TGTGCCAGCAGCTTGTTGCCGGGAAATGAGCAGTTCTTC
>NA|TRBD1|TRBV5-6|TRBJ1-3
CASSLGTGGGNTIYF
TGTGCCAGCAGCTTGGGGACAGGGGGCGGAAACACCATATATTTT
>NA|NA|TRBV27|TRBJ1-5
CASSSGGGVAQPQHF
TGTGCCAGCAGTTCGGGGGGGGGCGTCGCTCAGCCCCAGCATTTT
>NA|TRBD1|TRBV11-3|TRBJ2-5
CASSSGQGGETQYF
TGTGCCAGCAGCTCGGGACAGGGAGGGGAGACCCAGTACTTC
>NA|NA|TRBV6-4|TRBJ2-3
CASSDPTRGTDTQYF
TGTGCCAGCAGTGACCCCACTAGAGGCACAGATACGCAGTATTTT
>NA|NA|TRBV7-3|TRBJ1-1
CASSPQAFNTEAFF
TGTGCCAGCAGCCCACAGGCGTTTAACACTGAAGCTTTCTTT
>NA|NA|TRBV9|TRBJ1-1
CASSVEGEGTEAFF
TGTGCCAGCAGCGTCGAGGGCGAGGGCACTGAAGCTTTCTTT
>NA|NA|TRBV18|TRBJ1-2
CASSSARDGYTF
TGTGCCAGCTCGTCAGCCAGGGATGGCTACACCTTC
>NA|NA|TRBV19|TRBJ1-5
CASRNSGNQPQHF
TGTGCCAGTAGAAACAGTGGCAATCAGCCCCAGCATTTT
>NA|TRBD1|TRBV9|TRBJ1-4
CASGPGGSEKLFF
TGTGCCAGCGGCCCAGGGGGGAGTGAAAAACTGTTTTTT
>NA|TRBD1|TRBV6-5|TRBJ2-1
CASRDREVKQFF
TGTGCCAGCAGGGACAGGGAGGTAAAGCAGTTCTTC
>NA|NA|TRBV4-1|TRBJ1-1
CASRNQMGGMNTEAFF
TGCGCCAGCAGAAACCAGATGGGGGGTATGAACACTGAAGCTTTCTTT
>NA|NA|TRBV10-3|TRBJ2-5
CAVSLAGQETQYF
TGTGCCGTCAGCCTGGCGGGCCAAGAGACCCAGTACTTC
>NA|NA|TRBV6-1|TRBJ2-3
CASSEWPQGSTDTQYF
TGTGCCAGCAGTGAATGGCCCCAGGGGAGCACAGATACGCAGTATTTT
>NA|NA|TRBV7-6|TRBJ2-5
CASSFTGKETQYF
TGTGCCAGCAGCTTCACAGGGAAAGAGACCCAGTACTTC
>few|TRBD1|TRBV11-1|TRBJ1-4
CASSPGQINEKLFF
TGTGCCAGCAGCCCGGGACAGATTAATGAAAAACTGTTTTTT
>NA|TRBD1|TRBV6-5|TRBJ2-7
CASSEYRGYEQYF
TGTGCCAGCAGTGAATACAGGGGCTACGAGCAGTACTTC
>NA|NA|TRBV6-6|TRBJ1-5
CASSRSNQPQHF
TGTGCCAGCAGTCGTAGCAATCAGCCCCAGCATTTT